This T cell receptor beta chain appears in the sequencing data of a study of cytomegalovirus exposure and HLA in healthy donors. Whole-study results and caveats: Many donors carried some public TCRs, although rarity characterized most TCR sequences.

The method was immunoSEQ multiplex PCR; TCRdb's version includes in-frame clones alone and lacks a portion of them. The data show tens of thousands of clones, roughly nine tenths seen once. The donors were members of the validation cohort comprising roughly 130 subjects, separate from the roughly 700-subject first cohort. In regard to this clone: What it binds is unknown.

V was cut by 7 bases and J by 5 bases, with 8 bases left in between. The CDR3 has 11 residues. CDR1 is MNHNY and CDR2 is SVGAGI in the germline V gene (reference sequence). Sequenced material: PBMCs. The TCR comes from a man aged 18 to 30 in good health and CMV-seronegative. This sequence joins TRBV6-6 and TRBJ2-5, with D possibly being TRBD1 (5 bases). In nucleotides, the CDR3 is TGTGCCAGCACCGCAGGGGAGACCCAGTACTTC. Translated, it gives CASTAGETQYF.